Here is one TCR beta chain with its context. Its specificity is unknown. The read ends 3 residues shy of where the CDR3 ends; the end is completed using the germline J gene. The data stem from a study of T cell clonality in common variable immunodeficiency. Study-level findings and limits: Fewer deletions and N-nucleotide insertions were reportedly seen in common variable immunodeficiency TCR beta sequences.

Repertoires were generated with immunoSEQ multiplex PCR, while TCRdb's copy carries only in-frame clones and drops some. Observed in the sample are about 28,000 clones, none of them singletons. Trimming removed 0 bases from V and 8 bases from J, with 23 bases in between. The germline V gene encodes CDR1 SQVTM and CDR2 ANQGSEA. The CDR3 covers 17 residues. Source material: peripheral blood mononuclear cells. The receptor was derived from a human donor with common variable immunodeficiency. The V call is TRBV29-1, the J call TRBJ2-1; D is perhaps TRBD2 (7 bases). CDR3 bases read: TGCAGCGTTGAAGAACCTTTCGGGCGGGGGCCTTTGGATGAG. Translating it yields CSVEEPFGRGPLDE. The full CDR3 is CSVEEPFGRGPLDEQFF.